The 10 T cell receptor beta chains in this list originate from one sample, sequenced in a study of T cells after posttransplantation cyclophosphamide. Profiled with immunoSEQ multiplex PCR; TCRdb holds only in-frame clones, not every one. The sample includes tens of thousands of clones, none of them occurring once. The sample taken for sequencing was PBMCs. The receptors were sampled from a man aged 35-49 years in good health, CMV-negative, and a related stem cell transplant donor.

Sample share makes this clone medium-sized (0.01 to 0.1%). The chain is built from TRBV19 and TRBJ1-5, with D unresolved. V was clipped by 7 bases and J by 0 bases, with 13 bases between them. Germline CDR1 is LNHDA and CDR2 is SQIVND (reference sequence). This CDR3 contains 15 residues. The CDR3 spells CASISGDDSNQPQHF. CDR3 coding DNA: TGTGCCAGTATCAGCGGGGATGATAGCAATCAGCCCCAGCATTTT.

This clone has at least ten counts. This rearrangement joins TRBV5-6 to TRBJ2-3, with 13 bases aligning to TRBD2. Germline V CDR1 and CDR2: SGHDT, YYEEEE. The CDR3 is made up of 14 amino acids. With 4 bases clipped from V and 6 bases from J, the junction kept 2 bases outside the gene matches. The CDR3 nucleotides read TGTGCCAGCAGCCTACTAGCGGGAGGGGATACGCAGTATTTT. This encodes CASSLLAGGDTQYF.

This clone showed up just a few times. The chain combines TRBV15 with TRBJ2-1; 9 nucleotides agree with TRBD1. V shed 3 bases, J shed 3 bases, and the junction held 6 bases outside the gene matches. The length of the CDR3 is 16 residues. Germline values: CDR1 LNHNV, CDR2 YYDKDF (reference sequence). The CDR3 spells CATSRRVGQGYNEQFF. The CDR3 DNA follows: TGTGCCACCAGCAGGCGGGTGGGACAGGGCTACAATGAGCAGTTCTTC. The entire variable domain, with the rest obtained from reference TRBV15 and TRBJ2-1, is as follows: DAMVIQNPRYQVTQFGKPVTLSCSQTLNHNVMYWYQQKSSQAPKLLFHYYDKDFNNEADTPDNFQSRRPNTSFCFLDIRSPGLGDTAMYLCATSRRVGQGYNEQFFGPGTRLTVL.

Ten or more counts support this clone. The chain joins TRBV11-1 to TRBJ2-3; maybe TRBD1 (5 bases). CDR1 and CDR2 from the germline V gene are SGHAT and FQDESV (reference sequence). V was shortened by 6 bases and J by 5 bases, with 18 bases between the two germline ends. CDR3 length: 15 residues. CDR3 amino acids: CASRGSQEWGDTQYF. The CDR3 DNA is TGTGCCAGCAGAGGATCACAGGAGTGGGGAGATACGCAGTATTTT.

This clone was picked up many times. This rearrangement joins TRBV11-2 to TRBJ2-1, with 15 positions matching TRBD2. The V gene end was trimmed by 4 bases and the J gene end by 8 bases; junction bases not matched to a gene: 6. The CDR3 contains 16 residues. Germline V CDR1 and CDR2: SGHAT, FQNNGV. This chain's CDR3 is CASSSGLAGGSYEQFF. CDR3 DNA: TGTGCCAGCAGCTCCGGACTAGCGGGGGGGTCGTATGAGCAGTTCTTC.

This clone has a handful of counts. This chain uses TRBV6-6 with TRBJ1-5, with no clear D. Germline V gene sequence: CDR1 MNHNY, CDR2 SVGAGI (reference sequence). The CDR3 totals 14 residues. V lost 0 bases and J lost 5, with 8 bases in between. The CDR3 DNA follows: TGTGCCAGCAGTTACTCGGAGCGGGATCAGCCCCAGCATTTT. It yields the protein CASSYSERDQPQHF.

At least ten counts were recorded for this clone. CDR3 protein: CASSVVGGGTDTQYF. Written as DNA, the CDR3 is TGTGCCAGCAGCGTAGTTGGCGGGGGCACAGATACGCAGTATTTT. This rearrangement joins TRBV9 to TRBJ2-3, with a weak D call TRBD2 (6 bases). Germline V lookup: CDR1 SGDLS, CDR2 YYNGEE. The V end lost 0 bases, the J end lost 1 base, and 9 bases lay between the germline ends. The CDR3 length is 15 residues.

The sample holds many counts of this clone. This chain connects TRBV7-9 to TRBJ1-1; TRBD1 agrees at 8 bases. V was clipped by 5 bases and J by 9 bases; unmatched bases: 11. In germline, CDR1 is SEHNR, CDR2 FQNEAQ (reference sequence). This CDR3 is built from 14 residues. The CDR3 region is CASSPNDRGGKAFF. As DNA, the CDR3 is TGTGCCAGCAGCCCAAACGACAGGGGAGGGAAAGCTTTCTTT.

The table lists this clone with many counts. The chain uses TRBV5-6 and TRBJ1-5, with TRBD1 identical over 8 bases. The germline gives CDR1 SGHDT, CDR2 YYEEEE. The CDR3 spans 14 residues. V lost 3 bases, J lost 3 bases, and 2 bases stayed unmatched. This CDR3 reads CASSWGQVNQPQHF. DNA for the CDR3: TGTGCCAGCAGCTGGGGACAGGTCAATCAGCCCCAGCATTTT.

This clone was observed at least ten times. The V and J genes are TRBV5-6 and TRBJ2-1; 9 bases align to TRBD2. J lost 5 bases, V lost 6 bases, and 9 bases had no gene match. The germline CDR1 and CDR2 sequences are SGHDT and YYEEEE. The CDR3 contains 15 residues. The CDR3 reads CASTWGGGANNEQFF. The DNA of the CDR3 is TGTGCCAGCACCTGGGGCGGGGGGGCCAACAATGAGCAGTTCTTC.